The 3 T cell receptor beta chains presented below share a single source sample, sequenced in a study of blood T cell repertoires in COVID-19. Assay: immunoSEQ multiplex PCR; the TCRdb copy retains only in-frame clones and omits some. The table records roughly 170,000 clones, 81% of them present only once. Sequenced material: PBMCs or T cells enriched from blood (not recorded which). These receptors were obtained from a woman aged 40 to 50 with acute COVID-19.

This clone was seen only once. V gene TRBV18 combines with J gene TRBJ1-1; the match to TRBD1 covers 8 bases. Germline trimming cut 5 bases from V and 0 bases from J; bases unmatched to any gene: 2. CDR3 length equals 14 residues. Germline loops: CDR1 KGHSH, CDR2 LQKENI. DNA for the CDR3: TGTGCCAGCTCAGCCAGGGGGCTGAACACTGAAGCTTTCTTT. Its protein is CASSARGLNTEAFF.

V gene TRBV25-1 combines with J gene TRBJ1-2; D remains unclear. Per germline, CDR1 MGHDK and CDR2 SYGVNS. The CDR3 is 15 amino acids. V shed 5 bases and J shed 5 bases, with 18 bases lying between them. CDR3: CASSYGPGYTYGYTF. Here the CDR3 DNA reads TGTGCCAGCAGTTATGGGCCAGGCTACACGTATGGCTACACCTTC.

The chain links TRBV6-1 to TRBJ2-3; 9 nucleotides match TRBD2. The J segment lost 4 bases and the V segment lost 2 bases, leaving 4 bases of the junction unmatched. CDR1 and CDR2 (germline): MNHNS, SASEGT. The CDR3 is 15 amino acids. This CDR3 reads CASSETSGQADTQYF. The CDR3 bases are TGTGCCAGCAGTGAAACTAGCGGGCAGGCAGATACGCAGTATTTT.